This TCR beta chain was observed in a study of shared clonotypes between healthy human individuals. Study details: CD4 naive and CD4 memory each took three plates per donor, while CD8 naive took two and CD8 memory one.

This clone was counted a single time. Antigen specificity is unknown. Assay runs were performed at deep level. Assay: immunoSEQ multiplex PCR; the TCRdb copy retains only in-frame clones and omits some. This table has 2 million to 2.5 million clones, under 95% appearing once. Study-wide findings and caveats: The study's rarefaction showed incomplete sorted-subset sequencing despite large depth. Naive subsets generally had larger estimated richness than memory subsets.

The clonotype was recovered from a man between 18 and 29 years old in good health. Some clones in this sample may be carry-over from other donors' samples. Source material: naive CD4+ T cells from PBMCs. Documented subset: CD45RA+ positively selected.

CDR3 nucleotide sequence: TGTGCCAGCAGCCGAGAGCGGACCTCTTGGGATGAGCAGTTCTTC. Translating gives CASSRERTSWDEQFF. The chain employs TRBV5-5 and TRBJ2-1, with D tentatively TRBD2 (5 bases). Trimming cost V 4 bases and J 8 bases, with 19 bases left between them. This CDR3 has 15 amino acids. Germline lookup yields CDR1 SGHKS and CDR2 YYEKEE (reference sequence).